What follows describes a single TCR beta chain. Axillary draining lymph nodes of breast cancer patients supplied the node samples. This sample is part of a study of breast tumors, draining lymph nodes, adjacent tissues. TCRdb analysed the multiplex PCR reads with MiXCR anew, one entry per CDR3 protein. Found here are 70,000 to 85,000 distinct CDR3 sequences, roughly 19% of them singletons; the top ten hold around 2.5%. Looked up from germline, CDR1 is LGHNA and CDR2 is YNFKEQ. This CDR3 is 18 amino acids long. V was pared by 0 bases and J by 5 bases, with 12 bases of the junction left unmatched. This sequence originates from a female donor with breast cancer. Some clones in this sample may be carry-over from other donors' samples. Sequencing input: axillary lymph node tissue. The gene calls are TRBV4-2 and TRBJ2-5; TRBD2 matches at 10 bases. The CDR3 sequence: CASSQDLGAGGPGETQYF. CDR3 sequence (DNA): TGTGCCAGCAGCCAAGATCTTGGAGCGGGAGGGCCAGGCGAGACCCAGTACTTC.